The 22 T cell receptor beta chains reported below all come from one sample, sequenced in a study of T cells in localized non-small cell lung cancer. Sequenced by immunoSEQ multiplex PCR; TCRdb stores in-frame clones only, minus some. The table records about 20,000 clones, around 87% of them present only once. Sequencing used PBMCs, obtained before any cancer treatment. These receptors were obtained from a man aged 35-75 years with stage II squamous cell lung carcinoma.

Written as DNA, the CDR3 is TGTGCCAGCAGCCGGAGGGACACAGATACGCAGTATTTT. It specifies CASSRRDTDTQYF. This chain links TRBV11-3 with TRBJ2-3; D may be TRBD2 (6 bases). The CDR3 is 13 residues long. Germline-derived CDR1 and CDR2 are SGHNT and YENEEA. Trimming took off 5 bases at V and 2 bases at J, with 8 bases between the two ends.

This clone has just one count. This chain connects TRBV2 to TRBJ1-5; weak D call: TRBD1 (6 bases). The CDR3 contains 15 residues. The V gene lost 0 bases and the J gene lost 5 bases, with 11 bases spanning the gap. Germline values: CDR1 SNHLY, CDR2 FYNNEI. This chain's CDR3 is CASSEAAGADQPQHF. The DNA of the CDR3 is TGTGCCAGCAGTGAAGCCGCGGGGGCCGATCAGCCCCAGCATTTT.

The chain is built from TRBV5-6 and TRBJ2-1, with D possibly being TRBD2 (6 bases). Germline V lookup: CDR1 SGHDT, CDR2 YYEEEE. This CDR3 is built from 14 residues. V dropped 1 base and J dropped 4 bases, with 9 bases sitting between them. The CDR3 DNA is TGTGCCAGCAGCTTGCTAGCGAATTACAATGAGCAGTTCTTC. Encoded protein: CASSLLANYNEQFF. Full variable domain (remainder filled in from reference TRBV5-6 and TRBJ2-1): DAGVTQSPTHLIKTRGQQVTLRCSPKSGHDTVSWYQQALGQGPQFIFQYYEEEERQRGNFPDRFSGHQFPNYSSELNVNALLLGDSALYLCASSLLANYNEQFFGPGTRLTVL.

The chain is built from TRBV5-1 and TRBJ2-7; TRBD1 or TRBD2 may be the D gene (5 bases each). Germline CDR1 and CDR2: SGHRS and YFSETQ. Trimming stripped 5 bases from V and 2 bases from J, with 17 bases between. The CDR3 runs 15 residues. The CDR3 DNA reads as TGCGCCAGCAGTTTTACCGGGACGGAGGCCTACGAGCAGTACTTC. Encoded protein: CASSFTGTEAYEQYF.

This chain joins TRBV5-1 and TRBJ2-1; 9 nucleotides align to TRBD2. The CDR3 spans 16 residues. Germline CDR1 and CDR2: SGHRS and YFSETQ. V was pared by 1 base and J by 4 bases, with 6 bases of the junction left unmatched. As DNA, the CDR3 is TGCGCCAGCAGCTTGTCGGAGCGGGAGGCGTACAATGAGCAGTTCTTC. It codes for CASSLSEREAYNEQFF. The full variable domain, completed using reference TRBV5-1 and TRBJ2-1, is KAGVTQTPRYLIKTRGQQVTLSCSPISGHRSVSWYQQTPGQGLQFLFEYFSETQRNKGNFPGRFSGRQFSNSRSEMNVSTLELGDSALYLCASSLSEREAYNEQFFGPGTRLTVL.

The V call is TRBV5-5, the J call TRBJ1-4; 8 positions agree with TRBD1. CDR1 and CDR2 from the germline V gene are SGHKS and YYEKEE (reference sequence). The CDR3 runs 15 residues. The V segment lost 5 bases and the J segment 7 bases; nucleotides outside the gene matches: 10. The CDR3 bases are TGTGCCAGCAGGCCAGGGGGCTCTGATGTTGAAAAACTGTTTTTT. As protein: CASRPGGSDVEKLFF. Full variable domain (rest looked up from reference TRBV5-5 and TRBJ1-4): DAGVTQSPTHLIKTRGQQVTLRCSPISGHKSVSWYQQVLGQGPQFIFQYYEKEERGRGNFPDRFSARQFPNYSSELNVNALLLGDSALYLCASRPGGSDVEKLFFGSGTQLSVL.

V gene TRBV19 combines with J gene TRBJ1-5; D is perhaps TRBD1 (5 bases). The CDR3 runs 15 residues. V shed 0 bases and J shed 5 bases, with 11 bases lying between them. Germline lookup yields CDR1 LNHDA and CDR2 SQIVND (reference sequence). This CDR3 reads CASSIDGGGYQPQHF. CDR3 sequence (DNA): TGTGCCAGTAGTATAGACGGGGGGGGTTATCAGCCCCAGCATTTT. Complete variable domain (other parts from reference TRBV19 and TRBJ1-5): DGGITQSPKYLFRKEGQNVTLSCEQNLNHDAMYWYRQDPGQGLRLIYYSQIVNDFQKGDIAEGYSVSREKKESFPLTVTSAQKNPTAFYLCASSIDGGGYQPQHFGDGTRLSIL.

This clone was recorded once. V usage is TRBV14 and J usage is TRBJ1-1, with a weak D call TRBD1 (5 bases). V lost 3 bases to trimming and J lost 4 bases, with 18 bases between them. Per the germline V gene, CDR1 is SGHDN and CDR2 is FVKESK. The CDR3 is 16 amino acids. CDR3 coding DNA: TGTGCCAGCAGCCAGCTTTACGGGGGTCGGGCCACTGAAGCTTTCTTT. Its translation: CASSQLYGGRATEAFF.

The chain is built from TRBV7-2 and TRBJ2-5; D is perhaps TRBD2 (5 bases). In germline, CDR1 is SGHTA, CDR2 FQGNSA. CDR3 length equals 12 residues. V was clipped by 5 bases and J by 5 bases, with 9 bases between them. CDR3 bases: TGTGCCAGCAGCCTCCGCGGGGAGACCCAGTACTTC. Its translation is CASSLRGETQYF.

The chain's CDR3 is CASSRDRRGETQYF. The CDR3 bases are TGTGCCAGCAGTCGGGACAGGAGGGGAGAGACCCAGTACTTC. The V gene is TRBV6-5, the J gene TRBJ2-5; TRBD1 matches 8 bases. The V gene end was trimmed by 5 bases and the J gene end by 4 bases; junction bases not matched to a gene: 6. The CDR3 runs 14 residues. CDR1 is MNHEY and CDR2 is SVGAGI in the germline V gene.

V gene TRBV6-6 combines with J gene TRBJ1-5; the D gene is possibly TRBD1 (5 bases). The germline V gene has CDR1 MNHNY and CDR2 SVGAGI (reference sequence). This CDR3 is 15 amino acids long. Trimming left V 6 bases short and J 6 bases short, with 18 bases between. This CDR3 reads CASSAGETAGQPQHF. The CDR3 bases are TGTGCCAGCAGCGCGGGTGAGACAGCGGGTCAGCCCCAGCATTTT.

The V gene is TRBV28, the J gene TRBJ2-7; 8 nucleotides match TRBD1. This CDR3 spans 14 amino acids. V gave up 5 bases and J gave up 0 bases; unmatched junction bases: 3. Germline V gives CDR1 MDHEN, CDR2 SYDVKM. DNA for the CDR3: TGTGCCAGCAGTCGGACAGGGATCTCCTACGAGCAGTACTTC. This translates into CASSRTGISYEQYF.

CDR3 in DNA: TGTGCCAGCAGCCCACATCTAACCTCGGCGGATGGCTACACCTTC. As protein: CASSPHLTSADGYTF. This sequence joins TRBV9 and TRBJ1-2; D uncertain. Germline V lookup: CDR1 SGDLS, CDR2 YYNGEE. The CDR3 sequence is 15 residues long. With 4 bases removed from V and 6 bases from J, the gap between germline ends came to 19 bases.

The CDR3 here is CAWRGEYEQYF. CDR3 coding DNA: TGTGCCTGGAGAGGAGAGTACGAGCAGTACTTC. J is TRBJ2-7 and V is TRBV30; D unresolved. The CDR3 sequence is 11 residues long. V lost 3 bases and J 4 bases, leaving 7 bases between the germline ends. Looked up from germline, CDR1 is GTSNPN and CDR2 is SVGIG (reference sequence).

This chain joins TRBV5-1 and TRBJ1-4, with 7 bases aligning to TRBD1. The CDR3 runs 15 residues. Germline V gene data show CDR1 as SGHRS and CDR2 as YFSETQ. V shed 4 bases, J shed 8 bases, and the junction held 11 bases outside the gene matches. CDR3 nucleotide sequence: TGCGCCAGCAGCCTTAGCGGGACAGTAGAGGAAAAACTGTTTTTT. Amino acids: CASSLSGTVEEKLFF.

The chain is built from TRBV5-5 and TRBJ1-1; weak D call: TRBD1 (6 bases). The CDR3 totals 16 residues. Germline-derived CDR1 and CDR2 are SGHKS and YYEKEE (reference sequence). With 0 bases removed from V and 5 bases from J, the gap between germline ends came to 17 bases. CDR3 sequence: CASSLGSGGLGTEAFF. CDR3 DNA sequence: TGTGCCAGCAGCTTGGGGAGCGGGGGGCTAGGGACTGAAGCTTTCTTT. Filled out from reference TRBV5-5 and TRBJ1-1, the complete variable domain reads DAGVTQSPTHLIKTRGQQVTLRCSPISGHKSVSWYQQVLGQGPQFIFQYYEKEERGRGNFPDRFSARQFPNYSSELNVNALLLGDSALYLCASSLGSGGLGTEAFFGQGTRLTVV.

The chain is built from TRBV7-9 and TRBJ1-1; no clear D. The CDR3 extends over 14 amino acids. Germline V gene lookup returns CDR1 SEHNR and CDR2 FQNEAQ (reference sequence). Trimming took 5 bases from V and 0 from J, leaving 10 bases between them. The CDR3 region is CASSQVPMNTEAFF. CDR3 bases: TGTGCCAGCAGCCAAGTCCCCATGAACACTGAAGCTTTCTTT.

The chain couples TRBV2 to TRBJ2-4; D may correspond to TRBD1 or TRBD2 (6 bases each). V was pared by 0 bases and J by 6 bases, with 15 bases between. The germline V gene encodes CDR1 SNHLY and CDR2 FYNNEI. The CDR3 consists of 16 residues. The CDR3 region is CASSEALGRGGNIQYF. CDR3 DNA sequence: TGTGCCAGCAGTGAAGCGCTTGGCAGGGGAGGAAACATTCAGTACTTC.

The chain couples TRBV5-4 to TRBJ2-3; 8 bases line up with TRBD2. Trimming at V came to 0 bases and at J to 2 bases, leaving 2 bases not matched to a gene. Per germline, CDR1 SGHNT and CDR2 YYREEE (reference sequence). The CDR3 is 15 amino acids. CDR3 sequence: CASSLAGGPTDTQYF. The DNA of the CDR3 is TGTGCCAGCAGCTTGGCGGGGGGGCCCACAGATACGCAGTATTTT.

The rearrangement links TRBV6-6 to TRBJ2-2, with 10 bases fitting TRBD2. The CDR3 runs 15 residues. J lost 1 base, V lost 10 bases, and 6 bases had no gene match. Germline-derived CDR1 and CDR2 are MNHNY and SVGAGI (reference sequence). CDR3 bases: TGTGCCACGTGGACTAGCGGACAGAACACCGGGGAGCTGTTTTTT. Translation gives CATWTSGQNTGELFF.

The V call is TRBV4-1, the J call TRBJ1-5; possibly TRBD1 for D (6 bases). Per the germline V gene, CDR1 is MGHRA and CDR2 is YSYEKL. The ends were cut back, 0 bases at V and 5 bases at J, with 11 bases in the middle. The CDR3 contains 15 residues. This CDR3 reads CASSQEQGGDQPQHF. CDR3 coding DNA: TGCGCCAGCAGCCAAGAACAGGGTGGAGATCAGCCCCAGCATTTT.

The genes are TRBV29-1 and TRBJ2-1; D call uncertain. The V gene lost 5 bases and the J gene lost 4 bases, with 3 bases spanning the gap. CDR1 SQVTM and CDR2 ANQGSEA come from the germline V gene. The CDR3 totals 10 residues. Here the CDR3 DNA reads TGCAGCGTTTGGTACAATGAGCAGTTCTTC. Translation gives CSVWYNEQFF.